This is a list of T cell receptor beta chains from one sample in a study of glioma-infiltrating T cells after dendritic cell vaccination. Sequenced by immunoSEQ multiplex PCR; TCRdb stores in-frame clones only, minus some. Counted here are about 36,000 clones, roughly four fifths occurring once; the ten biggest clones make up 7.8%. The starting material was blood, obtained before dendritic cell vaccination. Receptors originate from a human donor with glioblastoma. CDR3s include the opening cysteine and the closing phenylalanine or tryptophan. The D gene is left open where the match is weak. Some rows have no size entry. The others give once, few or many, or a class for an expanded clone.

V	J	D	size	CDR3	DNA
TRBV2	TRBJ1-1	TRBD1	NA	CASSGARDLDRGRSEAFF	TGTGCCAGCAGTGGGGCACGAGACTTGGACAGGGGCCGGAGTGAAGCTTTCTTT
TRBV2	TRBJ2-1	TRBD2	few	CASRGLIGTSGGHHNEQFF	TGTGCCAGCAGGGGATTAATTGGGACTAGCGGGGGACATCACAATGAGCAGTTCTTC
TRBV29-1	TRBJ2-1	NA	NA	CSAEVARGNNEQFF	TGCAGCGCGGAGGTGGCTCGCGGTAACAATGAGCAGTTCTTC
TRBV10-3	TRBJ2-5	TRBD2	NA	CAISGGAGETQYF	TGTGCCATTAGCGGGGGGGCCGGTGAGACCCAGTACTTC
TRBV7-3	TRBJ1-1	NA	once	CASSRDSLGNTEAFF	TGTGCCAGCAGCCGCGACAGCCTGGGCAACACTGAAGCTTTCTTT
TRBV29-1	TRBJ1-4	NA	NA	CSVVGQGNEKLFF	TGCAGCGTTGTAGGTCAGGGCAATGAAAAACTGTTTTTT
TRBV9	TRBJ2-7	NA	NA	CASSVGHSFSYEQYF	TGTGCCAGCAGCGTAGGGCACAGCTTCTCCTACGAGCAGTACTTC
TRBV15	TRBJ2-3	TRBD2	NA	CATSRTGAGGLTDTQYF	TGTGCCACCAGCAGAACTGGAGCGGGGGGGCTTACAGATACGCAGTATTTT
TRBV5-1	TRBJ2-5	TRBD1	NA	CASSRDRGQETQYF	TGCGCCAGCAGTCGGGACAGGGGACAAGAGACCCAGTACTTC
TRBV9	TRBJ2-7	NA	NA	CASSVTGTPSGEQYF	TGTGCCAGCAGCGTCACTGGGACTCCCTCCGGCGAGCAGTACTTC
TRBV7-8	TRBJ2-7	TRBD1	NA	CASSLGTGIYEQYF	TGTGCCAGCAGCTTAGGGACAGGAATCTACGAGCAGTACTTC
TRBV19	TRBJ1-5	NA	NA	CASSYQGSGQPQHF	TGTGCCAGTAGTTATCAGGGGAGCGGCCAGCCCCAGCATTTT
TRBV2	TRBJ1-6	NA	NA	CAAQASYNSPLHF	TGTGCCGCACAGGCAAGTTATAATTCCCCCCTCCACTTT
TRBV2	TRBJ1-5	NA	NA	CASSESRGSQPQHF	TGTGCCAGCAGTGAAAGCAGGGGAAGTCAGCCCCAGCATTTT
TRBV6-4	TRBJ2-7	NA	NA	CASNTGDGLYEQYF	TGTGCCAGCAACACGGGGGACGGACTGTACGAGCAGTACTTC
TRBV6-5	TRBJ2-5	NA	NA	CASSYYAGSSQETQYF	TGTGCCAGCAGTTACTATGCGGGGTCTAGTCAAGAGACCCAGTACTTC
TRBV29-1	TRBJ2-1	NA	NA	CSVAYGTNEQFF	TGCAGCGTTGCGTACGGGACTAATGAGCAGTTCTTC
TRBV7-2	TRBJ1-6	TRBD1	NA	CASTTPRTGGNSPLHF	TGTGCCAGCACCACCCCTAGGACAGGGGGTAATTCACCCCTCCACTTT
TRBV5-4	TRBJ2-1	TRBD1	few	CASSWGQGDWNEQFF	TGTGCCAGCAGCTGGGGTCAGGGGGATTGGAATGAGCAGTTCTTC
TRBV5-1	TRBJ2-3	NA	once	CASSLDMTDTQYF	TGCGCCAGCAGCTTGGATATGACAGATACGCAGTATTTT
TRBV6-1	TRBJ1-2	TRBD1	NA	CASSEGQGGNYGYTF	TGTGCCAGCAGTGAAGGACAGGGTGGGAACTATGGCTACACCTTC
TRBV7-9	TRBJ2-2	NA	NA	CASSSRGDLGELFF	TGTGCCAGCAGCTCTAGGGGTGATCTCGGGGAGCTGTTTTTT